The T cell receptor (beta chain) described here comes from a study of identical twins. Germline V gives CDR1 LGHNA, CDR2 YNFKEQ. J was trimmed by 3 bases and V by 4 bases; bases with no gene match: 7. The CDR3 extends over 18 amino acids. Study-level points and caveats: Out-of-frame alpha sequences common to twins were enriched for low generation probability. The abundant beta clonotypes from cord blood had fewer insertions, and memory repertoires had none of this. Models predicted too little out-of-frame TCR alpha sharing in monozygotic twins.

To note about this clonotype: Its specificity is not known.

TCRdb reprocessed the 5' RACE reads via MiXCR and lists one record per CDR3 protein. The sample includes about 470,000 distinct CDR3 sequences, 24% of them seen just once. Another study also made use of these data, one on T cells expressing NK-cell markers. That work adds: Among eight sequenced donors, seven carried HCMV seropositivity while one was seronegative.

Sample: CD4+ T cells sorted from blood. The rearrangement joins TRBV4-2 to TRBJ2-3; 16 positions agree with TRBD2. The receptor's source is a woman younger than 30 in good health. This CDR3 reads CASSPGTSGRGSTDTQYF. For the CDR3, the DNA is TGTGCCAGCAGCCCCGGGACTAGCGGGAGGGGTTCAACAGATACGCAGTATTTT.